This TCR beta chain was sequenced during a study of monozygotic twins with inflammatory bowel disease. For every donor, one blood sample of approximately 2.3 ml was drawn. TCRalpha and TCRbeta cDNA was put through two nested PCRs of approximately 17 and 9 cycles. TCRdb reanalyzed the 5' RACE reads and collapses them to one entry per CDR3 protein, without DNA. Its table lists fewer than 200,000 distinct CDR3 sequences. With respect to this clonotype: As yet, its antigen is unknown.

Notes on the study in general: No separation of different T cell subtypes was possible. Healthy co-twins exceeded IBD patients in TCRbeta diversity as measured by inverse Simpson.

The source material was blood. The receptor was derived from a human donor with ulcerative colitis or Crohn's disease, or a healthy co-twin of an affected twin (not recorded which).

The CDR3 loop reads CATSSGRGFDNEQFF. The gene calls are TRBV24-1 and TRBJ2-1; absent DNA, TCRdb's TRBD2 call cannot be checked. Germline CDR1 is KGHDR and CDR2 is SFDVKD. The CDR3 length is 15 residues.